The 11 T cell receptor beta chains reported below all come from one sample, sequenced in a study of glioma-infiltrating T cells. Using RNA template, CDR3s of TCR alpha and beta were amplified with iRepertoire arm-PCR. TCRdb passed the multiplex PCR reads through MiXCR, listing each CDR3 protein once. The data contain 95,000 to 110,000 distinct CDR3 sequences, about 30% of them singletons. Sequenced input: glioma tissue, nonneoplastic brain tissue, or PBMCs (not recorded which). The receptor set was obtained from a human donor with low-grade glioma or glioblastoma, undergoing nonglioma brain surgery, or in good health (not recorded which).

This clonotype was seen more than once but under ten times. This sequence joins TRBV6-1 and TRBJ2-5; D unresolved. Per germline, CDR1 MNHNS and CDR2 SASEGT. V was cut by 4 bases and J by 4 bases, with 13 bases left in between. There are 14 residues in the CDR3. DNA for the CDR3: TGTGCCAGCAGTGGACGCACGATGGTAGAGACCCAGTACTTC. It codes for CASSGRTMVETQYF.

With respect to this clonotype: This may be a read error, as it is one base from a much larger clone. The CDR3 bases are TGCAGTGCTATAGGGGACAGCTACGAGCAGTACTTC. Encoded protein: CSAIGDSYEQYF. This chain uses TRBV20-1 with TRBJ2-7; 7 bases agree with TRBD1. The V segment lost 4 bases and the J segment 3 bases; nucleotides outside the gene matches: 3. This CDR3 is 12 amino acids long. CDR1 DFQATT and CDR2 SNEGSKA come from the germline V gene (reference sequence).

The rearrangement links TRBV10-3 to TRBJ1-4; TRBD1 matches at 7 bases. CDR3 size: 14 residues. The V gene's germline CDR1 is ENHRY and CDR2 SYGVKD. The J segment lost 4 bases and the V segment lost 8 bases, leaving 7 bases of the junction unmatched. CDR3: CAISSGTDNEKLFF. CDR3 DNA: TGTGCCATCTCGAGCGGGACAGATAATGAAAAACTGTTTTTT.

As to this clonotype: No conserved phenylalanine or tryptophan is present at the end of the CDR3, so a read error is the likely explanation. The genes are TRBV7-2 and TRBJ1-1; D not resolved. CDR1 SGHTA and CDR2 FQGNSA come from the germline V gene. The CDR3 is made up of 15 amino acids. The CDR3 here is CASSPRSSMNAEAFS. CDR3 coding DNA: TGTGCCAGCAGTCCGAGGAGCAGCATGAACGCTGAAGCTTTCTCT.

Regarding this clonotype: A much larger clone differs by one base, so this may be a read error. This chain joins TRBV6-2 or TRBV6-3 and TRBJ2-7; 9 nucleotides align to TRBD2. Germline-derived CDR1 and CDR2 are MNHEY and SVGEGT. V trimming: 10 bases; J trimming: 1 base; junction bases outside the gene matches: 8. The CDR3 totals 14 residues. The CDR3 protein is CAIINSGGSYEQYF. DNA for the CDR3: TGTGCCATCATCAATAGCGGGGGTTCCTACGAGCAGTACTTC.

This clonotype was seen many times. The gene calls are TRBV7-2 and TRBJ1-1; D not resolved. Deletions cut 5 bases from V and 1 base from J, with 11 bases between. The germline V gene has CDR1 SGHTA and CDR2 FQGNSA. The CDR3 contains 14 residues. The CDR3 here is CASSRELSNTEAFF. The CDR3 DNA is TGTGCCAGCAGCCGGGAGCTTTCGAACACTGAAGCTTTCTTT.

V usage is TRBV5-1 and J usage is TRBJ1-2; tentative D call: TRBD1 (6 bases). From germline, CDR1 is SGHRS and CDR2 YFSETQ. This CDR3 region has 14 residues. The V and J ends lost 3 bases and 4 bases respectively, with 13 bases between them. Written as DNA, the CDR3 is TGCGCCAGCAGCTGGGGGACACTCTCCTATGGCTACACCTTC. Encoded protein: CASSWGTLSYGYTF.

This clonotype was detected many times. This chain uses TRBV6-1 with TRBJ1-6; D gene ambiguous. The CDR3 has 12 residues. Trimming took off 7 bases at V and 5 bases at J, with 6 bases between the two ends. CDR1 is MNHNS and CDR2 is SASEGT in the germline V gene. CDR3 region: CASKPDNSPLHF. The CDR3 DNA sequence: TGTGCCAGCAAACCGGATAATTCACCCCTCCACTTT.

Comment on this clonotype: A single base separates this from a much larger clone, so it may be a read error. This rearrangement joins TRBV25-1 to TRBJ1-1; D not resolved. The CDR3 runs 16 residues. V shed 2 bases and J shed 1 base, with 14 bases lying between them. CDR1 is MGHDK, CDR2 SYGVNS, per germline. In DNA form, the CDR3 reads TGTGCCAGCAGTGAAGACGGGAAGGTAGGGAACACTGAAGCTTTCTTT. As protein: CASSEDGKVGNTEAFF.

The chain combines TRBV7-2 with TRBJ1-2; 9 bases fit TRBD1. The junction had 4 bases not matched to a gene; V was cut back by 2 bases and J by 6 bases. This CDR3 is 14 amino acids long. CDR1 and CDR2 from the germline V gene are SGHTA and FQGNSA. This chain's CDR3 is CASSLQGQGHGYTF. The CDR3 DNA reads as TGTGCCAGCAGCTTACAGGGACAGGGTCATGGCTACACCTTC.

V is TRBV12-3 or TRBV12-4 and J is TRBJ2-7, with D maybe TRBD2 (5 bases). This CDR3 is built from 14 residues. The germline V and J ends were trimmed by 3 bases and 3 bases, with 12 bases remaining between them. The CDR3 sequence is CASSLGERGYEQYF. As DNA, the CDR3 is TGTGCCAGCAGTTTGGGCGAACGGGGCTACGAGCAGTACTTC.